The rows below give T cell receptor beta chains drawn from one sample of a study of blood T cell repertoires in COVID-19. Clones were read by immunoSEQ multiplex PCR, and TCRdb kept only the in-frame ones, dropping some. The data contain fewer than 650,000 clones, roughly 89% of them singletons. The sequenced sample consisted of peripheral blood. These receptors were collected from a woman between 50 and 59 years old with COVID-19, enrolled during active disease. CDR3s include the opening cysteine and the closing phenylalanine or tryptophan. D genes are given only for firm matches. Expanded clones are given a class, and other clones once, few, many or no size at all.

>-|TRBV29-1|TRBJ1-1|-
TGCAGCGGTCAACCAGGGAACACTGAAGCTTTCTTT
CSGQPGNTEAFF
>-|TRBV24-1|TRBJ2-3|-
TGTGCCACCAGTGATTTGAAAGCTAGCACAGATACGCAGTATTTT
CATSDLKASTDTQYF
>-|TRBV3-1/TRBV3-2|TRBJ1-1|TRBD1
TGTGCCAGCAGCCAAATAGTTCCAGGGGGGAACACTGAAGCTTTCTTT
CASSQIVPGGNTEAFF
>-|TRBV5-1|TRBJ1-1|-
TGCGCCAGCAGCTTGGTAGGACTTGCTGAGGCTTTCTTT
CASSLVGLAEAFF
>-|TRBV10-3|TRBJ2-2|TRBD2
TGTGCCATCAGGGGTAGCGGGGGGTCGAACACCGGGGAGCTGTTTTTT
CAIRGSGGSNTGELFF
>-|TRBV9|TRBJ1-3|-
TGTGCCAGCAGCACCTCCCTACAGGGCCACTCTGGAAACACCATATATTTT
CASSTSLQGHSGNTIYF
>once|TRBV5-1|TRBJ2-3|-
TGCGCCAGCAGCTTGGACGGTCGTCATGTGATCCGTGCGGATACGCAGTATTTT
CASSLDGRHVIRADTQYF
>-|TRBV15|TRBJ2-7|TRBD2
TGTGCCACCAGCGAGCGGGGACTTGCCTACGAGCAGTACTTC
CATSERGLAYEQYF
>-|TRBV6-1|TRBJ1-1|-
TGTGCCAGCAGTGAAGTCGCGCGAGCTTTCTTT
CASSEVARAFF
>-|TRBV2|TRBJ2-3|-
TGTGCCAGCAGTGAAGCCCACCGGGGGACAGATACGCAGTATTTT
CASSEAHRGTDTQYF
>-|TRBV5-1|TRBJ1-4|-
TGCGCCAGCAGCAGGGAGGCTAATGAAAAACTGTTTTTT
CASSREANEKLFF
>-|TRBV9|TRBJ1-2|-
TGTGCCAGCAGCCCCCCATCGGGGTATGGCTACACCTTC
CASSPPSGYGYTF
>-|TRBV18|TRBJ2-7|TRBD1
TGTGCCAGCTCACCGTGGACAGGGGATGAGCAGTACTTC
CASSPWTGDEQYF
>-|TRBV5-6|TRBJ2-3|TRBD2
TGTGCCAGCAGGTGGAGCAGCGGGGGGGCCATAGATACGCAGTATTTT
CASRWSSGGAIDTQYF
>-|TRBV5-1|TRBJ1-1|-
TGCGCCAGCAGCCGAGGACACCTGAACACTGAAGCTTTCTTT
CASSRGHLNTEAFF
>-|TRBV5-1|TRBJ2-7|-
TGCGCCAGCAGCTTTGCAGGGTACGAGCAGTACTTC
CASSFAGYEQYF
>-|TRBV9|TRBJ2-3|TRBD2
TGTGCCAGCAGCGTAGGAGCAACTAGCGGCACAGATACGCAGTATTTT
CASSVGATSGTDTQYF
>-|TRBV6-5|TRBJ1-1|-
TGTGCCAGCCCCCCTAACAGGGAGACTGAAGCTTTCTTT
CASPPNRETEAFF
>-|TRBV11-3|TRBJ2-7|-
TGTGCCAGCAGCCTACAGGAGAACTACGAGCAGTACTTC
CASSLQENYEQYF